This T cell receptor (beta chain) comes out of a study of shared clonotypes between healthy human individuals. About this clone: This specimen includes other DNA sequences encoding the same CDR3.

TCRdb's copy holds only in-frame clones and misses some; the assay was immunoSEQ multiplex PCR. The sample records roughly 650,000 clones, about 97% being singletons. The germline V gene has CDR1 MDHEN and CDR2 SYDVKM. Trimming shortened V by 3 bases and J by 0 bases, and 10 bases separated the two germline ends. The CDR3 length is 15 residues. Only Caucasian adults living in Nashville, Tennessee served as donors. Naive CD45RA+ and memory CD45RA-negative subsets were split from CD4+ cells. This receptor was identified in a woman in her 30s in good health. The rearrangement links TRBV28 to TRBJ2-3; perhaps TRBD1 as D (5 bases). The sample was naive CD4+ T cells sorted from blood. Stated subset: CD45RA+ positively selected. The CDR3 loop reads CASSLGPTSTDTQYF. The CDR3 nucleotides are TGTGCCAGCAGTTTGGGGCCTACCAGCACAGATACGCAGTATTTT.